This T cell receptor (beta chain) was documented in a study of cytomegalovirus exposure and HLA in healthy donors. The table came from immunoSEQ multiplex PCR; TCRdb's copy has only in-frame clones and leaves some out. The data contain 55,000 to 75,000 clones, about 94% of them singletons. The study's findings and limits: Despite most TCR sequences being rare, some public TCRs occurred in many donors. In vitro, a few CMV-associated chains proved specific for CMV antigens. Altogether, 150 to 200 TCR beta chains were recorded as cytomegalovirus-associated.

Germline V lookup: CDR1 ENHRY, CDR2 SYGVKD. Unmatched junction bases numbered 3, after V lost 7 bases and J lost 3 bases. The CDR3 runs 15 residues. A remark on this clone: The antigen remains unidentified.

Sequences were obtained from PBMCs. This chain joins TRBV10-3 and TRBJ2-1; TRBD2 matches 13 bases. This receptor was identified in a man aged 18 to 30 in good health and CMV-seropositive. In DNA form, the CDR3 reads TGTGCCATCAAAACTAGCGGGGGGGTCTACAATGAGCAGTTCTTC. This encodes CAIKTSGGVYNEQFF.